The 20 T cell receptor beta chains below come from one sample, sequenced in a study of blood T cells in healthy people across ages. With a J-beta primer mix and a sample-barcoded 5' primer, a second PCR ran about 7 to 11 cycles. TCRdb analysed the 5' RACE reads with MiXCR anew, one entry per CDR3 protein. The sample records approximately 800,000 distinct CDR3 sequences, roughly 40% being singletons. The sample comprised blood. The receptors stem from a man between 18 and 35 years old in good health.

This clonotype was seen many times. This chain uses TRBV20-1 with TRBJ1-6; D possibly corresponds to TRBD1 (6 bases). This CDR3 has 15 amino acids. Looked up from germline, CDR1 is DFQATT and CDR2 is SNEGSKA (reference sequence). Trimming shortened V by 5 bases and J by 6 bases, and 17 bases separated the two germline ends. CDR3 amino acids: CSAPIGQGRNSPLHF. DNA for the CDR3: TGCAGTGCTCCCATCGGGCAGGGGCGTAATTCACCCCTCCACTTT.

This sequence joins TRBV9 and TRBJ2-1; D possibly matches TRBD1 or TRBD2 (5 bases each). Germline V lookup: CDR1 SGDLS, CDR2 YYNGEE. Trimming cost V 3 bases and J 10 bases, with 11 bases left between them. The CDR3 covers 12 residues. Here the CDR3 reads CASSGGTREQFF. The CDR3 nucleotides read TGTGCCAGCAGCGGTGGGACCCGCGAGCAGTTCTTC.

This clonotype was counted between two and nine times. The chain carries TRBV6-1 and TRBJ1-2; D is unclear. V gave up 6 bases and J gave up 8 bases, with 10 bases separating them. The length of the CDR3 is 11 residues. Germline CDR1 reads MNHNS; CDR2 reads SASEGT. DNA for the CDR3: TGTGCCAGCAGCGGGGTGAGGGGCTACACCTTC. Amino acid sequence: CASSGVRGYTF.

Comments on this clonotype: A much larger clone sits a single nucleotide away, making a read error possible. The chain has TRBV6-2 or TRBV6-3 and TRBJ2-5; D gene uncertain. CDR3 length: 11 residues. V lost 7 bases and J lost 11, with 14 bases in between. CDR1 MNHEY and CDR2 SVGEGT come from the germline V gene. In DNA form, the CDR3 reads TGTGCCAGCAAGGAGTACAATGAGCAGTACTTC. This sequence encodes CASKEYNEQYF.

This clonotype has only a few counts. V usage is TRBV3-1 and J usage is TRBJ2-3; D remains unclear. The germline V and J ends were trimmed by 2 bases and 4 bases, with 10 bases remaining between them. The CDR3 sequence is 14 residues long. Germline lookup yields CDR1 LGHDT and CDR2 YNNKEL (reference sequence). CDR3 in amino acids: CASSQQVVADTQYF. The CDR3 nucleotides read TGTGCCAGCAGCCAACAGGTAGTCGCAGATACGCAGTATTTT.

This clonotype has only a few counts. The J gene is TRBJ2-1, the V gene TRBV4-3; the match to TRBD2 covers 8 bases. The V segment lost 7 bases and the J segment 3 bases; nucleotides outside the gene matches: 11. The CDR3 is made up of 16 amino acids. Germline V CDR1 and CDR2: LGHNA, YSLEER. The chain's CDR3 is CASKQTGAGDYNEQFF. CDR3 DNA sequence: TGCGCCAGCAAACAAACAGGAGCGGGGGACTACAATGAGCAGTTCTTC.

The genes are TRBV10-3 and TRBJ2-4; a possible D gene is TRBD2 (5 bases). Trimming took 0 bases from V and 4 from J, leaving 13 bases between them. Per the germline V gene, CDR1 is ENHRY and CDR2 is SYGVKD. The length of the CDR3 is 16 residues. CDR3 in DNA: TGTGCCATCAGTGAGTCGACCCCCACTAGGAAAAACATTCAGTACTTC. Protein sequence: CAISESTPTRKNIQYF.

This clonotype appeared a few times. This chain uses TRBV20-1 with TRBJ1-5; D is unclear. V was cut by 0 bases and J by 2 bases, with 11 bases left in between. The CDR3 sequence is 15 residues long. CDR1 is DFQATT, CDR2 SNEGSKA, per germline (reference sequence). DNA for the CDR3: TGCAGTGCTAGAGAGGGAGGGTCACGCAATCAGCCCCAGCATTTT. It is translated as CSAREGGSRNQPQHF.

This sequence joins TRBV29-1 and TRBJ1-5, with TRBD1 matching 8 bases. V trimming: 6 bases; J trimming: 6 bases; junction bases outside the gene matches: 1. Germline loops: CDR1 SQVTM, CDR2 ANQGSEA. The length of the CDR3 is 11 residues. CDR3 nucleotides: TGCAGCGTCGGACAGGGTCAGCCCCAGCATTTT. It encodes CSVGQGQPQHF.

This clonotype has a count of ten or more. The CDR3 sequence: CASSQVSESSYEQYF. The CDR3 DNA reads TGTGCCAGCAGCCAAGTATCGGAGAGCTCCTACGAGCAGTACTTC. The rearrangement links TRBV4-2 to TRBJ2-7; D gene ambiguous. Deletions cut 1 base from V and 0 bases from J, with 10 bases between. The germline V gene has CDR1 LGHNA and CDR2 YNFKEQ. This CDR3 comprises 15 residues.

This chain joins TRBV6-6 and TRBJ2-5, with D tentatively TRBD2 (6 bases). This CDR3 contains 17 residues. Germline CDR1 reads MNHNY; CDR2 reads SVGAGI (reference sequence). Trimming pared 7 bases from V and 11 bases from J, leaving 32 bases between. This CDR3 reads CASTPSGLYKENNEQYF. CDR3 nucleotide sequence: TGTGCCAGCACTCCCTCGGGACTCTACAAAGAGAATAATGAGCAGTACTTC.

The gene calls are TRBV5-1 and TRBJ2-3, with TRBD1 identical over 10 bases. The CDR3 is 16 amino acids. V lost 4 bases, J lost 6 bases, and 11 bases stayed unmatched. Germline V gives CDR1 SGHRS, CDR2 YFSETQ. This chain's CDR3 is CASSPPGQGFSDTQYF. The CDR3 coding sequence is TGCGCCAGCAGCCCACCGGGACAGGGGTTTTCGGATACGCAGTATTTT.

Remarks on this clonotype: A much more abundant neighbour one base away suggests this may be a read error. Here the CDR3 DNA reads TGTGCCAGCAGCCGACAGGGTCGGGGCAATGAGCAGTACTTC. This encodes CASSRQGRGNEQYF. The chain recombines TRBV12-3 or TRBV12-4 with TRBJ2-5, with 7 bases lining up with TRBD1. This CDR3 comprises 14 residues. With V trimmed by 6 bases and J by 11 bases, 15 bases remained unmatched.

This chain connects TRBV28 to TRBJ2-3; TRBD2 aligns across 8 bases. CDR3 length: 17 amino acids. Germline V CDR1 and CDR2: MDHEN, SYDVKM. J gave up 2 bases and V 6 bases, and 13 bases lay outside the gene matches. Here the CDR3 DNA reads TGTGCCAGCAGACCCATCCCTAGTAGCGGGAACACAGATACGCAGTATTTT. Translated: CASRPIPSSGNTDTQYF.

In its sample, this clonotype was seen a few times. The chain recombines TRBV20-1 with TRBJ2-3; TRBD2 aligns across 12 bases. V lost 5 bases, J lost 3 bases, and 3 bases stayed unmatched. Germline CDR1 DFQATT, CDR2 SNEGSKA (reference sequence). CDR3 length: 14 residues. The CDR3 reads CSARLAGVTDTQYF. As DNA, the CDR3 is TGCAGTGCTCGACTAGCGGGGGTTACAGATACGCAGTATTTT.

This sequence joins TRBV20-1 and TRBJ1-3; no clear D. Between the trimmed V and J ends, which lost 2 bases and 1 base, there was a span of 12 bases. The germline V gene encodes CDR1 DFQATT and CDR2 SNEGSKA (reference sequence). This CDR3 has 15 amino acids. CDR3 sequence reads: CSARKPAGSGNTIYF. The CDR3 DNA is TGCAGTGCTAGAAAACCGGCCGGGTCTGGAAACACCATATATTTT.

In the case of this clonotype: At one boundary the junction diverges from the germline segment, which might be a read error. The rearrangement joins TRBV7-2 to TRBJ2-3; D unclear. From germline, CDR1 is SGHTA and CDR2 FQGNSA. The CDR3 is 14 amino acids. The chain's CDR3 is CASSSNSGAETQYF. The CDR3 coding sequence is TGTGCCAGCAGCTCCAATAGTGGCGCAGAGACGCAGTATTTT.

This clonotype was counted between two and nine times. This rearrangement joins TRBV20-1 to TRBJ2-7; no reliable D call. The CDR3 sequence is 13 residues long. Trimming took off 2 bases at V and 0 bases at J, with 8 bases between the two ends. The germline CDR1 and CDR2 sequences are DFQATT and SNEGSKA (reference sequence). The CDR3 region is CSARQVLSYEQYF. CDR3 in DNA: TGCAGTGCTAGACAGGTCCTCTCCTACGAGCAGTACTTC.

This clonotype showed up just a few times. This chain uses TRBV9 with TRBJ1-2, with TRBD1 identical over 9 bases. This CDR3 contains 17 residues. J gave up 0 bases and V 3 bases, and 9 bases lay outside the gene matches. Germline V CDR1 and CDR2: SGDLS, YYNGEE. The CDR3 nucleotides are TGTGCCAGCAGCGGTGGACAGGGGCGAGACTCTAACTATGGCTACACCTTC. It is translated as CASSGGQGRDSNYGYTF.

Remarks on this clonotype: A clone one base away is much larger, so this may be a read error. V gene TRBV4-3 combines with J gene TRBJ2-1, with 10 bases lining up with TRBD1. This CDR3 contains 19 residues. J gave up 13 bases and V 0 bases, and 21 bases lay outside the gene matches. Germline lookup yields CDR1 LGHNA and CDR2 YSLEER. The CDR3 region has the DNA TGCGCCAGCAGCCAAGATTTCGGGACAGGGGTCAGCCACCAAGAGACCCAGTTCTTC. It codes for CASSQDFGTGVSHQETQFF.